One and the same sample provided the 22 T cell receptor beta chains below, sequenced in a study of blood T cell repertoires in COVID-19 (dated by TCRdb to the early 2020s). Libraries were constructed by the immunoSEQ multiplex PCR assay. The table was pulled from immuneACCESS by TCRdb, which kept in-frame rearrangements only. Such tables lose some clones; where checked, under half of the loss comes from unresolved V genes, and the rest has no known cause. The sample table shows some 60,000 clones, and about 92% are seen once. The ten largest clones capture roughly 1.3% of the sample. Sequenced sample: peripheral blood. The receptor source for this set is a man aged 55 to 70 with acute or convalescent COVID-19.

This chain links TRBV2 with TRBJ1-2; TRBD1 matches at 7 bases. Germline CDR1 and CDR2: SNHLY and FYNNEI. This CDR3 is built from 14 residues. Germline trimming cut 4 bases from V and 7 bases from J; bases unmatched to any gene: 9. The CDR3 DNA reads as TGTGCCAGCAGTGCCCGACAGGGTACGGCTGGCTACACCTTC. Translating gives CASSARQGTAGYTF.

This chain uses TRBV7-9 with TRBJ1-1; D is unresolved. Germline values: CDR1 SEHNR, CDR2 FQNEAQ (reference sequence). CDR3 size: 16 residues. Trimming stripped 2 bases from V and 0 bases from J, with 13 bases between. The CDR3 spells CASSLKVSGMNTEAFF. CDR3 nucleotide sequence: TGTGCCAGCAGCTTAAAAGTATCGGGGATGAACACTGAAGCTTTCTTT.

The chain joins TRBV10-3 to TRBJ2-1; 9 nucleotides match TRBD1. In germline, CDR1 is ENHRY, CDR2 SYGVKD. The CDR3 length is 16 residues. V shed 6 bases and J 8 bases; nucleotides not matched to a gene: 14. The CDR3 DNA sequence: TGTGCCATCAGCCCTTGGACAGGGGTGATTGGCCATGAGCAGTTCTTC. The encoded protein is CAISPWTGVIGHEQFF.

This chain uses TRBV7-2 with TRBJ2-1; D is unresolved. The CDR3 has 13 residues. CDR1 and CDR2 (germline): SGHTA, FQGNSA. The ends were cut back, 5 bases at V and 0 bases at J, with 5 bases in the middle. CDR3 in DNA: TGTGCCAGCAGCGACAACTCCTACAATGAGCAGTTCTTC. This codes for CASSDNSYNEQFF. Full variable domain (missing parts from reference TRBV7-2 and TRBJ2-1): GAGVSQSPSNKVTEKGKDVELRCDPISGHTALYWYRQSLGQGLEFLIYFQGNSAPDKSGLPSDRFSAERTGGSVSTLTIQRTQQEDSAVYLCASSDNSYNEQFFGPGTRLTVL.

This chain joins TRBV5-1 and TRBJ2-3; D call uncertain. The V end lost 4 bases, the J end lost 7 bases, and 7 bases lay between the germline ends. There are 11 residues in the CDR3. Germline-derived CDR1 and CDR2 are SGHRS and YFSETQ. The CDR3 DNA is TGCGCCAGCAGCGACACTTATACGCAGTATTTT. Translation gives CASSDTYTQYF.

J is TRBJ1-1 and V is TRBV7-9, with D perhaps TRBD1 (6 bases). Trimming left V 3 bases short and J 11 bases short, with 13 bases between. CDR1 is SEHNR, CDR2 FQNEAQ, per germline (reference sequence). This CDR3 has 12 residues. The CDR3 DNA sequence: TGTGCCAGCAGCTTCCTACAGGGTATGGCTTTCTTT. Protein product: CASSFLQGMAFF.

The chain uses TRBV5-4 and TRBJ1-1; D gene ambiguous. Germline values: CDR1 SGHNT, CDR2 YYREEE (reference sequence). Trimming stripped 2 bases from V and 1 base from J, with 6 bases between. This CDR3 is built from 13 residues. The CDR3: CASSFGGNTEAFF. CDR3 coding DNA: TGTGCCAGCAGCTTCGGAGGGAACACTGAAGCTTTCTTT.

This clone was detected only once. The CDR3 DNA is TGTGCCATCAGATCCTCAGGGGGCCGGGATGAAGCTTTCTTT. It encodes CAIRSSGGRDEAFF. This chain joins TRBV10-3 and TRBJ1-1; TRBD1 aligns across 8 bases. CDR1 and CDR2 (germline): ENHRY, SYGVKD. The CDR3 is 14 residues long. V dropped 6 bases and J dropped 7; count of bases not matched to a gene: 10.

The chain combines TRBV19 with TRBJ1-3; unclear D gene. The V end was cut by 9 bases, the J end by 0 bases, with 9 bases between. Germline V gives CDR1 LNHDA, CDR2 SQIVND (reference sequence). The CDR3 sequence is 13 residues long. CDR3 sequence: CASEEISGNTIYF. The CDR3, as DNA: TGTGCCAGCGAAGAGATCTCTGGAAACACCATATATTTT.

The chain combines TRBV27 with TRBJ1-1, with 8 bases that match TRBD1. The V and J ends lost 4 bases and 4 bases, in that order; junction bases with no gene match: 17. The CDR3 runs to 18 residues. From germline, CDR1 is MNHEY and CDR2 SMNVEV (reference sequence). The CDR3 protein is CASSSQLSRDRPATEAFF. The CDR3 DNA reads TGTGCCAGCAGTTCCCAACTGTCCCGGGACAGGCCCGCCACTGAAGCTTTCTTT.

The chain joins TRBV2 to TRBJ2-7; no firm D call. Trimming cost V 7 bases and J 2 bases, with 18 bases left between them. The germline V gene has CDR1 SNHLY and CDR2 FYNNEI. This CDR3 has 15 residues. CDR3 loop: CASKRLAEDPYEQYF. The CDR3 nucleotides are TGTGCCAGCAAACGTCTTGCGGAAGATCCCTACGAGCAGTACTTC.

This clone was counted once. The chain carries TRBV2 and TRBJ2-1, with D perhaps TRBD2 (6 bases). Trimming removed 5 bases from V and 6 bases from J, with 17 bases in between. Germline V lookup: CDR1 SNHLY, CDR2 FYNNEI. CDR3 length: 15 amino acids. The CDR3 sequence: CASSPGGNRGNEQFF. The CDR3 DNA reads TGTGCCAGCAGTCCTGGGGGGAACCGGGGCAATGAGCAGTTCTTC.

The gene calls are TRBV6-6 and TRBJ1-3, with unresolved D. This CDR3 has 15 residues. CDR1 is MNHNY, CDR2 SVGAGI, per germline (reference sequence). V was pared by 2 bases and J by 3 bases, with 11 bases between. The CDR3, as DNA: TGTGCCAGCAGTTACGCGATATCCCTTGGAAACACCATATATTTT. Translating gives CASSYAISLGNTIYF.

In nucleotides, the CDR3 is TGTGCCAGTAGTACCGCCTCCCCGACAGGGGTGATCGGGGACTATGGCTACACCTTC. Protein: CASSTASPTGVIGDYGYTF. The chain is built from TRBV19 and TRBJ1-2, with 8 bases that match TRBD1. This CDR3 has 19 residues. The germline V gene has CDR1 LNHDA and CDR2 SQIVND (reference sequence). The V gene end was trimmed by 4 bases and the J gene end by 3 bases; junction bases not matched to a gene: 19.

The V gene is TRBV5-1, the J gene TRBJ1-3; D is ambiguous. Trimming left V 0 bases short and J 4 bases short, with 11 bases between. Germline V lookup: CDR1 SGHRS, CDR2 YFSETQ. The CDR3 runs to 15 residues. The DNA of the CDR3 is TGCGCCAGCAGCTTGGATGGTGGGCGAGGAAACACCATATATTTT. This sequence encodes CASSLDGGRGNTIYF.

The gene calls are TRBV4-2 and TRBJ1-3; weak D call: TRBD1 (5 bases). V was shortened by 1 base and J by 3 bases, with 7 bases between the two germline ends. CDR3 length: 14 amino acids. CDR1 is LGHNA, CDR2 YNFKEQ, per germline. CDR3 protein: CASSQGGGGNTIYF. The CDR3 DNA follows: TGTGCCAGCAGCCAAGGGGGGGGTGGAAACACCATATATTTT.

The rearrangement links TRBV15 to TRBJ2-6; D call uncertain. Deletions cut 8 bases from V and 0 bases from J, with 5 bases between. The CDR3 runs to 13 residues. Germline CDR1 is LNHNV and CDR2 is YYDKDF (reference sequence). Here the CDR3 DNA reads TGTGCCACCCTGTCCTCTGGGGCCAACGTCCTGACTTTC. Translated: CATLSSGANVLTF.

The chain has TRBV7-9 and TRBJ1-5; the D is unclear. With 1 base removed from V and 2 bases from J, the gap between germline ends came to 6 bases. The CDR3 is 14 residues long. Germline V lookup: CDR1 SEHNR, CDR2 FQNEAQ (reference sequence). The CDR3 sequence is CASSLGRGNQPQHF. The CDR3 DNA sequence: TGTGCCAGCAGCTTAGGGAGGGGCAATCAGCCCCAGCATTTT.

This chain connects TRBV5-1 to TRBJ1-6; TRBD1 aligns across 9 bases. This CDR3 is built from 17 residues. CDR1 is SGHRS, CDR2 YFSETQ, per germline. V dropped 2 bases and J dropped 10; count of bases not matched to a gene: 13. The CDR3 sequence is CASSLTGTGSLLSPLHF. CDR3 in DNA: TGCGCCAGCAGCTTAACCGGGACAGGGTCGTTATTGTCACCCCTCCACTTT.

This chain links TRBV30 with TRBJ2-2; D ambiguous. Per germline, CDR1 GTSNPN and CDR2 SVGIG (reference sequence). Trimming took 0 bases from V and 8 from J, leaving 4 bases between them. This CDR3 spans 11 amino acids. The CDR3 DNA reads as TGTGCCTGGAGTGTACGGGGGGAGCTGTTTTTT. Residues: CAWSVRGELFF. The full variable domain, with the rest looked up from reference TRBV30 and TRBJ2-2, is SQTIHQWPATLVQPVGSPLSLECTVEGTSNPNLYWYRQAAGRGLQLLFYSVGIGQISSEVPQNLSASRPQDRQFILSSKKLLLSDSGFYLCAWSVRGELFFGEGSRLTVL.

V is TRBV27 and J is TRBJ2-2; possible D gene TRBD1, 5 bases. There are 13 residues in the CDR3. V lost 2 bases and J 6 bases, leaving 7 bases between the germline ends. Germline CDR1 and CDR2: MNHEY and SMNVEV (reference sequence). The CDR3 DNA reads as TGTGCCAGCAGTTTAGTGGGGCCCGGGGAGCTGTTTTTT. Translating it yields CASSLVGPGELFF.

This clone was found once. V is TRBV24-1 and J is TRBJ2-3, with a weak D call TRBD1 (5 bases). The length of the CDR3 is 13 residues. Trimming removed 5 bases at V and 2 bases at J, with 7 bases between. CDR1 KGHDR and CDR2 SFDVKD come from the germline V gene. In DNA form, the CDR3 reads TGTGCCACCAGTGTTGGGGCCACAGATACGCAGTATTTT. This sequence encodes CATSVGATDTQYF.